These 26 T cell receptor beta chains were all obtained from the same sample, sequenced in a study of OX40 agonist ivuxolimab in advanced cancers. Produced via immunoSEQ multiplex PCR; TCRdb's table is partial and in-frame only. The sample lists tens of thousands of clones, 75% to 90% occurring once. The sample was CD4+ or CD8+ T cells sorted from blood, taken in a trial of the OX40 agonist ivuxolimab. The receptors here all came from an adult with an advanced solid tumor such as melanoma, head and neck, liver or kidney cancer.

The V and J genes are TRBV7-9 and TRBJ2-7; D may match TRBD1 or TRBD2 (6 bases each). The germline V gene encodes CDR1 SEHNR and CDR2 FQNEAQ (reference sequence). CDR3 length: 15 residues. V was pared by 1 base and J by 0 bases, with 10 bases between. CDR3 loop: CASSLEGGPSYEQYF. The CDR3 nucleotides are TGTGCCAGCAGCTTAGAAGGGGGGCCCTCCTACGAGCAGTACTTC.

Only one count was recorded for this clone. The V and J genes are TRBV19 and TRBJ2-1; 7 bases map to TRBD2. Germline loops: CDR1 LNHDA, CDR2 SQIVND (reference sequence). V was clipped by 9 bases and J by 0 bases; unmatched bases: 26. The CDR3 is 21 amino acids. The CDR3 loop reads CASTSFQSGTWPSSSYNEQFF. As DNA, the CDR3 is TGTGCCAGCACCTCCTTTCAGAGCGGGACTTGGCCCTCGTCCTCCTACAATGAGCAGTTCTTC.

This clone was observed once. The chain links TRBV29-1 to TRBJ2-7, with D perhaps matching TRBD1 or TRBD2 (5 bases each). This CDR3 has 13 amino acids. Trimming stripped 4 bases from V and 3 bases from J, with 13 bases between. Per the germline V gene, CDR1 is SQVTM and CDR2 is ANQGSEA. The CDR3 DNA follows: TGCAGCGTTGGGTCCGGGACGGACTACGAGCAGTACTTC. Protein product: CSVGSGTDYEQYF.

The V gene is TRBV7-9, the J gene TRBJ2-5; D uncertain. Looked up from germline, CDR1 is SEHNR and CDR2 is FQNEAQ (reference sequence). This CDR3 contains 14 residues. The V gene lost 4 bases and the J gene lost 4 bases, with 13 bases spanning the gap. The CDR3 DNA follows: TGTGCCAGCAGCTCCAGGACGGTAGGAGAGACCCAGTACTTC. This codes for CASSSRTVGETQYF.

The chain carries TRBV27 and TRBJ2-3, with D unresolved. The CDR3 runs to 13 residues. Trimming removed 1 base at V and 5 bases at J, with 7 bases between. Germline lookup yields CDR1 MNHEY and CDR2 SMNVEV (reference sequence). The CDR3 is CASSLYSQDTQYF. As DNA, the CDR3 is TGTGCCAGCAGTTTATACAGTCAAGATACGCAGTATTTT.

This rearrangement joins TRBV6-6 to TRBJ2-3; TRBD1 might be the D (6 bases). The CDR3 loop spans 13 amino acids. Trimming shortened V by 7 bases and J by 2 bases, and 10 bases separated the two germline ends. Germline values: CDR1 MNHNY, CDR2 SVGAGI (reference sequence). The chain's CDR3 is CASTPGVTDTQYF. CDR3 nucleotide sequence: TGTGCCAGCACCCCAGGGGTCACAGATACGCAGTATTTT.

Only one count was recorded for this clone. V and J are TRBV5-5 and TRBJ2-5; D is possibly TRBD1 (6 bases). Near its end, the DNA agrees better with TRBJ2-7, so the J call may be wrong. Germline CDR1 and CDR2: SGHKS and YYEKEE (reference sequence). This CDR3 is built from 15 residues. CDR3 protein: CASSLPGTSSYEQYF. The CDR3 DNA follows: TGTGCCAGCAGCTTGCCAGGGACAAGCTCCTACGAGCAGTACTTC.

The chain is built from TRBV27 and TRBJ2-1; D may be TRBD1 or TRBD2 (5 bases each). CDR1 and CDR2 from the germline V gene are MNHEY and SMNVEV (reference sequence). This CDR3 comprises 15 residues. Deletions cut 2 bases from V and 6 bases from J, with 14 bases between. The CDR3 spells CASSLGQDGGNEQFF. The CDR3 DNA reads as TGTGCCAGCAGTTTAGGCCAGGATGGGGGCAATGAGCAGTTCTTC.

This sequence joins TRBV2 and TRBJ2-1; possibly TRBD1 for D (6 bases). Germline V gene lookup returns CDR1 SNHLY and CDR2 FYNNEI. The CDR3 runs to 14 residues. Trimming stripped 6 bases from V and 3 bases from J, with 12 bases between. As DNA, the CDR3 is TGTGCCAGCAGCGAGGGACAACGCTACAATGAGCAGTTCTTC. It specifies CASSEGQRYNEQFF.

The V and J genes are TRBV5-4 and TRBJ2-3; D gene unclear. Per germline, CDR1 SGHNT and CDR2 YYREEE (reference sequence). V dropped 1 base and J dropped 3 bases, with 12 bases sitting between them. The CDR3 consists of 15 residues. CDR3 sequence: CASSLRAFLTDTQYF. The CDR3 nucleotides read TGTGCCAGCAGCTTGCGCGCATTTTTGACAGATACGCAGTATTTT.

The rearrangement links TRBV7-9 to TRBJ1-4; 7 bases match TRBD1. V trimming: 4 bases; J trimming: 7 bases; junction bases outside the gene matches: 6. The CDR3 extends over 14 amino acids. The V gene's germline CDR1 is SEHNR and CDR2 FQNEAQ (reference sequence). CDR3 protein: CASSSMTGPEKLFF. The CDR3 nucleotides are TGTGCCAGCAGCTCAATGACAGGGCCTGAAAAACTGTTTTTT.

The chain uses TRBV21-1 and TRBJ2-1; TRBD2, the table's D call, was not compared with the DNA. TRBV21-1 is recorded as a pseudogene. The CDR3 loop spans 13 amino acids. The CDR3 protein is CASSSKAHNEQFF. The CDR3 DNA reads TGTGCCAGCAGCAGCAAAGCGCACAATGAGCAGTTCTTC.

The chain uses TRBV7-8 and TRBJ1-2; 8 nucleotides agree with TRBD1. CDR3 size: 15 residues. Germline V gene lookup returns CDR1 SGHVS and CDR2 FQNEAQ. J lost 0 bases, V lost 5 bases, and 5 bases had no gene match. CDR3 sequence: CASSHDRGANYGYTF. The CDR3 region has the DNA TGTGCCAGCAGCCATGACAGGGGAGCTAACTATGGCTACACCTTC.

J is TRBJ2-7 and V is TRBV5-4; D not resolved. Germline V gives CDR1 SGHNT, CDR2 YYREEE (reference sequence). CDR3 size: 13 residues. With 1 base removed from V and 7 bases from J, the gap between germline ends came to 12 bases. DNA for the CDR3: TGTGCCAGCAGCTTGTCTGGGATGGGTGAGCAGTACTTC. Its protein product is CASSLSGMGEQYF.

V and J are TRBV5-4 and TRBJ2-7, with D perhaps TRBD2 (7 bases). CDR1 is SGHNT, CDR2 YYREEE, per germline (reference sequence). The ends were cut back, 5 bases at V and 0 bases at J, with 15 bases in the middle. The CDR3 length is 15 residues. The CDR3 nucleotides read TGTGCCAGCAGGGGGGGGCAGGACCTCTCCTACGAGCAGTACTTC. Its translation is CASRGGQDLSYEQYF.

The CDR3 nucleotides are TGTGCCAGCAGCGTAGGCGGGGGCCCTGGCTACACCTTC. Residues: CASSVGGGPGYTF. The chain uses TRBV9 and TRBJ1-2; D is possibly TRBD1 (6 bases). V was clipped by 0 bases and J by 7 bases, with 10 bases between them. Germline loops: CDR1 SGDLS, CDR2 YYNGEE. CDR3 size: 13 residues. Filled out from reference TRBV9 and TRBJ1-2, the complete variable domain reads DSGVTQTPKHLITATGQRVTLRCSPRSGDLSVYWYQQSLDQGLQFLIQYYNGEERAKGNILERFSAQQFPDLHSELNLSSLELGDSALYFCASSVGGGPGYTFGSGTRLTVV.

The CDR3 nucleotides are TGTGCCAGCAGTTCCCACGGGACTAGCGCCTTCGAAGGGTATTTT. Protein product: CASSSHGTSAFEGYF. The V call is TRBV11-2, the J call TRBJ2-3; 10 bases match TRBD2. CDR3 length: 15 amino acids. CDR1 and CDR2 (germline): SGHAT, FQNNGV. V gave up 6 bases and J gave up 14 bases; unmatched junction bases: 17.

The chain employs TRBV28 and TRBJ1-2; 7 bases fit TRBD1. Germline CDR1 is MDHEN and CDR2 is SYDVKM. With 5 bases clipped from V and 2 bases from J, the junction kept 2 bases outside the gene matches. CDR3 length: 13 amino acids. The CDR3, as DNA: TGTGCCAGCAGTCTACAGGGGAACTATGGCTACACCTTC. Protein: CASSLQGNYGYTF.

This clone was counted once. This chain connects TRBV10-3 to TRBJ1-5; maybe TRBD1 (5 bases). CDR1 is ENHRY and CDR2 is SYGVKD in the germline V gene. The CDR3 length is 14 residues. The V and J ends lost 3 bases and 5 bases respectively, with 11 bases between them. The CDR3 loop is CAISDGAEHQPQHF. The CDR3 bases are TGTGCCATCAGTGATGGGGCAGAGCATCAGCCCCAGCATTTT.

There are a few counts of this clone. V and J are TRBV6-1 and TRBJ1-3; D unclear. This CDR3 has 14 amino acids. Trimming cost V 8 bases and J 8 bases, with 19 bases left between them. Per the germline V gene, CDR1 is MNHNS and CDR2 is SASEGT. This chain's CDR3 is CASYSPTLEDTIYF. The CDR3 nucleotides are TGTGCCAGCTACTCGCCGACTCTGGAAGACACCATATATTTT.

This clone was seen only once. The CDR3 sequence is CASSIQEGYEQYF. In DNA, the CDR3 is TGTGCCAGCAGTATCCAGGAGGGCTACGAGCAGTACTTC. The rearrangement links TRBV6-6 to TRBJ2-7; D may be TRBD2 (6 bases). Germline CDR1 MNHNY, CDR2 SVGAGI (reference sequence). This CDR3 has 13 amino acids. V was clipped by 5 bases and J by 3 bases, with 11 bases between them.

The chain employs TRBV9 and TRBJ2-1; D unclear. The CDR3 is 14 amino acids. Trimming took off 0 bases at V and 8 bases at J, with 12 bases between the two ends. Germline CDR1 reads SGDLS; CDR2 reads YYNGEE. The CDR3 region has the DNA TGTGCCAGCAGCGTAGAGGTCTTAGGTGATGAGCAGTTCTTC. It specifies CASSVEVLGDEQFF. The full variable domain, with the rest looked up from reference TRBV9 and TRBJ2-1, is DSGVTQTPKHLITATGQRVTLRCSPRSGDLSVYWYQQSLDQGLQFLIQYYNGEERAKGNILERFSAQQFPDLHSELNLSSLELGDSALYFCASSVEVLGDEQFFGPGTRLTVL.

The DNA for the CDR3 is TGTGCCAGCAGTTTATCGATCCGTTCCTATAATTCACCCCTCCACTTT. This encodes CASSLSIRSYNSPLHF. The rearrangement uses TRBV27 and TRBJ1-6; D is undetermined. Germline CDR1 and CDR2: MNHEY and SMNVEV (reference sequence). This CDR3 is built from 16 residues. The V and J ends lost 0 bases and 1 base respectively, with 7 bases between them.

This sequence joins TRBV7-2 and TRBJ1-1; D unclear. The ends were cut back, 2 bases at V and 2 bases at J, with 6 bases in the middle. The CDR3 consists of 13 residues. Looked up from germline, CDR1 is SGHTA and CDR2 is FQGNSA. Written as DNA, the CDR3 is TGTGCCAGCAGCTTACTCATTAACACTGAAGCTTTCTTT. It codes for CASSLLINTEAFF.

The rearrangement links TRBV6-5 to TRBJ1-5; 7 nucleotides line up with TRBD1. The CDR3 covers 15 residues. Germline CDR1 and CDR2: MNHEY and SVGAGI. J was trimmed by 5 bases and V by 8 bases; bases with no gene match: 12. CDR3 DNA sequence: TGTGCCAGCTTAAGAACAGGGGAAGGCCATCAGCCCCAGCATTTT. Protein product: CASLRTGEGHQPQHF.

The chain couples TRBV7-3 to TRBJ1-2; a weak D match, TRBD1 (6 bases). Germline V gives CDR1 SGHTA, CDR2 FQGTGA. CDR3 length equals 15 residues. Between the trimmed V and J ends, which lost 4 bases and 7 bases, there was a span of 19 bases. As DNA, the CDR3 is TGTGCCAGCAGCTCCCGTGCGGGGGCGGTGGGTGGCTACACCTTC. Its protein is CASSSRAGAVGGYTF. Full variable domain (missing parts from reference TRBV7-3 and TRBJ1-2): GAGVSQTPSNKVTEKGKYVELRCDPISGHTALYWYRQSLGQGPEFLIYFQGTGAADDSGLPNDRFFAVRPEGSVSTLKIQRTERGDSAVYLCASSSRAGAVGGYTFGSGTRLTVV.